This T cell receptor (beta chain) was obtained from a study of T cells in localized non-small cell lung cancer. Assay used: immunoSEQ multiplex PCR; TCRdb lists only in-frame clones, some missing. The data show 70,000 to 85,000 clones, about 81% seen once. Findings and limits, study-wide: Uninvolved adjacent lung, not tumor, had the highest T cell clonality. In adjacent lung appeared a median around 54 of the top 100 tumor clones. Since sequencing was restricted to only one region of the tumor, intratumor heterogeneity remains a possibility. Higher blood T cell density went with longer overall survival.

As regards this clone: What it binds is not known.

The CDR3 runs 14 residues. Germline trimming cut 3 bases from V and 8 bases from J; bases unmatched to any gene: 5. Per the germline V gene, CDR1 is SGHNT and CDR2 is YENEEA. This receptor was taken from a female donor of 60 years or more with stage I lung adenocarcinoma. The chain links TRBV11-3 to TRBJ1-4; 8 bases are a match to TRBD1. The specimen comprised peripheral blood, sampled before any cancer treatment. The CDR3: CASSLTGVREKLFF. The DNA of the CDR3 is TGTGCCAGCAGCTTGACAGGGGTTAGGGAAAAACTGTTTTTT.